This T cell receptor beta chain was identified in a study of T-cell memory formation after mild COVID-19. V lost 1 base and J lost 0, with 13 bases in between. CDR1 is SGHVS and CDR2 is FNYEAQ in the germline V gene. The CDR3 covers 17 residues. TCRdb reprocessed the 5' RACE reads with MiXCR, giving one entry per CDR3 protein. This table has 500,000 to 600,000 distinct CDR3 sequences, more than 15% appearing once. This clonotype was obtained from an adult woman who had mild COVID-19 (a few samples of this study predate the infection). Cell type and time point are not known. Sequenced sample: PBMCs or a T cell subset sorted from them (not recorded which). The V and J genes are TRBV7-6 and TRBJ1-3; D not resolved. CDR3 DNA sequence: TGTGCCAGCAGCTTAGGAATAACTGGGTTCTCTGGAAACACCATATATTTT. Its protein product is CASSLGITGFSGNTIYF.